This is a list of T cell receptor beta chains from one sample in a study of blood T cell repertoires in COVID-19. Sequenced by immunoSEQ multiplex PCR; TCRdb stores in-frame clones only, minus some. The sample holds fewer than 400,000 clones; over 75% are singletons and the top ten take around 2.2%. Sequencing was carried out using PBMCs or T cells enriched from blood (not recorded which). The receptors were gathered from a man younger than 40 who had recovered from COVID-19. CDR3s include the opening cysteine and the closing phenylalanine or tryptophan. Each record gives: D gene, clone size, V gene, J gene, CDR3 protein, CDR3 DNA. D genes are given only for firm matches. Some rows mark clone size as missing; the rest say once, few, many or name a class of expanded clone.

d_call: TRBD2
clone_size: -
v_call: TRBV5-1
j_call: TRBJ2-3
cdr3_aa: CASSSQRGSTDTQYF
cdr3_nt: TGCGCCAGCAGCTCCCAGCGGGGGAGCACAGATACGCAGTATTTT

d_call: -
clone_size: -
v_call: TRBV11-2
j_call: TRBJ1-2
cdr3_aa: CASSLEPAGYGYTF
cdr3_nt: TGTGCCAGCAGCTTGGAGCCCGCAGGGTATGGCTACACCTTC

d_call: TRBD1
clone_size: -
v_call: TRBV27
j_call: TRBJ1-5
cdr3_aa: CASSPTTTGAQHF
cdr3_nt: TGTGCCAGCAGTCCCACCACGACAGGGGCCCAGCATTTT

d_call: -
clone_size: -
v_call: TRBV4-2
j_call: TRBJ2-3
cdr3_aa: CASSQDGQNTDTQYF
cdr3_nt: TGTGCCAGCAGCCAAGATGGGCAGAACACAGATACGCAGTATTTT

d_call: -
clone_size: once
v_call: TRBV20-1
j_call: TRBJ1-2
cdr3_aa: CSASRNYGYTF
cdr3_nt: TGCAGTGCTAGCCGGAACTATGGCTACACCTTC

d_call: TRBD1
clone_size: -
v_call: TRBV6-1
j_call: TRBJ1-6
cdr3_aa: CASSSPGTGSSPLHF
cdr3_nt: TGTGCCAGCAGTTCTCCCGGGACAGGGTCTTCACCCCTCCACTTT

d_call: TRBD1
clone_size: -
v_call: TRBV9
j_call: TRBJ1-4
cdr3_aa: CASSPSTTGGYEKLFF
cdr3_nt: TGTGCCAGCAGCCCTAGTACGACAGGGGGTTATGAAAAACTGTTTTTT

d_call: -
clone_size: once
v_call: TRBV3-1/TRBV3-2
j_call: TRBJ1-1
cdr3_aa: CASSVQGGNTEAFF
cdr3_nt: TGTGCCAGCAGCGTTCAAGGGGGAAACACTGAAGCTTTCTTT

d_call: -
clone_size: -
v_call: TRBV11-2
j_call: TRBJ1-2
cdr3_aa: CASAANGYTF
cdr3_nt: TGTGCCAGCGCCGCTAATGGCTACACCTTC

d_call: -
clone_size: -
v_call: TRBV27
j_call: TRBJ2-7
cdr3_aa: CASRPGLHYEQYF
cdr3_nt: TGTGCCAGTCGACCAGGGTTGCACTACGAGCAGTACTTC

d_call: TRBD2
clone_size: -
v_call: TRBV4-1
j_call: TRBJ2-7
cdr3_aa: CASSPGGGRTYEQYF
cdr3_nt: TGCGCCAGCAGCCCCGGGGGGGGGCGGACCTACGAGCAGTACTTC

d_call: TRBD1
clone_size: -
v_call: TRBV18
j_call: TRBJ2-5
cdr3_aa: CASSPRTGRSKETQYF
cdr3_nt: TGTGCCAGCTCACCCCGGACAGGGAGGTCGAAAGAGACCCAGTACTTC

d_call: -
clone_size: -
v_call: TRBV19
j_call: TRBJ1-5
cdr3_aa: CASRNRAGNQPQHF
cdr3_nt: TGTGCCAGTAGGAACAGGGCCGGCAATCAGCCCCAGCATTTT

d_call: -
clone_size: few
v_call: TRBV6-5
j_call: TRBJ1-2
cdr3_aa: CASSYDSAYGYTF
cdr3_nt: TGTGCCAGCAGCTATGACAGCGCCTATGGCTACACCTTC

d_call: -
clone_size: once
v_call: TRBV10-3
j_call: TRBJ1-2
cdr3_aa: CAISDGVTENYGYTF
cdr3_nt: TGTGCCATCAGTGATGGAGTGACAGAAAACTATGGCTACACCTTC

d_call: -
clone_size: -
v_call: TRBV10-3
j_call: TRBJ2-5
cdr3_aa: CAISESVKETQYF
cdr3_nt: TGTGCCATCAGTGAATCAGTGAAAGAGACCCAGTACTTC

d_call: TRBD2
clone_size: -
v_call: TRBV7-2
j_call: TRBJ2-7
cdr3_aa: CASSYVTSGGEQYF
cdr3_nt: TGTGCCAGCAGCTATGTGACTAGCGGGGGCGAGCAGTACTTC

d_call: -
clone_size: -
v_call: TRBV18
j_call: TRBJ1-1
cdr3_aa: CASSLTGVDTEAFF
cdr3_nt: TGTGCCAGCTCACTCACGGGGGTTGACACTGAAGCTTTCTTT

d_call: -
clone_size: -
v_call: TRBV3-1/TRBV3-2
j_call: TRBJ2-3
cdr3_aa: CASSQGPLGGGTDTQYF
cdr3_nt: TGTGCCAGCAGCCAAGGACCCCTCGGTGGAGGCACAGATACGCAGTATTTT

d_call: -
clone_size: -
v_call: TRBV6-1
j_call: TRBJ1-2
cdr3_aa: CASSDRGVYGYTF
cdr3_nt: TGTGCCAGCAGTGACCGGGGGGTCTATGGCTACACCTTC

d_call: -
clone_size: -
v_call: TRBV27
j_call: TRBJ2-7
cdr3_aa: CASSLSGLLSSYEQYF
cdr3_nt: TGTGCCAGCAGTTTATCGGGACTTCTCAGCTCCTACGAGCAGTACTTC

d_call: TRBD2
clone_size: -
v_call: TRBV4-2
j_call: TRBJ2-3
cdr3_aa: CASSQDTAGGMADTQYF
cdr3_nt: TGTGCCAGCAGCCAAGATACAGCGGGGGGGATGGCAGATACGCAGTATTTT

d_call: -
clone_size: -
v_call: TRBV27
j_call: TRBJ1-6
cdr3_aa: CASSLSRRGGEMNSPLHF
cdr3_nt: TGTGCCAGCAGTTTATCTCGAAGAGGAGGGGAAATGAATTCACCCCTCCACTTT

d_call: -
clone_size: -
v_call: TRBV10-3
j_call: TRBJ1-2
cdr3_aa: CAISSPGSIFGDTF
cdr3_nt: TGTGCCATCAGTTCCCCCGGGAGCATATTCGGCGACACCTTC

d_call: -
clone_size: -
v_call: TRBV5-1
j_call: TRBJ1-1
cdr3_aa: CASSSQGGDTEAFF
cdr3_nt: TGCGCCAGCAGCTCACAGGGAGGGGACACTGAAGCTTTCTTT

d_call: TRBD1
clone_size: once
v_call: TRBV7-2
j_call: TRBJ1-5
cdr3_aa: CASSLGTGQPQHF
cdr3_nt: TGTGCCAGCAGCTTAGGGACAGGGCAGCCCCAGCATTTT

d_call: TRBD1
clone_size: -
v_call: TRBV7-9
j_call: TRBJ1-2
cdr3_aa: CASSQFRTGASSNYGYTF
cdr3_nt: TGTGCCAGCAGCCAATTCCGGACAGGGGCTTCATCTAACTATGGCTACACCTTC

d_call: -
clone_size: -
v_call: TRBV2
j_call: TRBJ1-5
cdr3_aa: CASRTGLNQPQHF
cdr3_nt: TGTGCCAGCAGAACAGGATTAAATCAGCCCCAGCATTTT

d_call: TRBD1
clone_size: -
v_call: TRBV5-1
j_call: TRBJ1-1
cdr3_aa: CASSSLGQGQTEAFF
cdr3_nt: TGCGCCAGCAGCTCCCTGGGACAGGGGCAGACTGAAGCTTTCTTT

d_call: -
clone_size: once
v_call: TRBV5-5
j_call: TRBJ2-7
cdr3_aa: CASSLQGGPVSYEQYF
cdr3_nt: TGTGCCAGCAGCTTACAAGGGGGTCCGGTCTCCTACGAGCAGTACTTC

d_call: TRBD1
clone_size: once
v_call: TRBV7-9
j_call: TRBJ1-2
cdr3_aa: CASSLGGTGQSYGYTF
cdr3_nt: TGTGCCAGCAGCTTAGGGGGGACAGGACAATCATATGGCTACACCTTC